This TCR beta chain was recorded in a study of cytomegalovirus exposure and HLA in healthy donors (dated by TCRdb to about 2017). For the study in its entirety: An earlier analysis of 587 of the donors reported 276 Gb of sequence data and 90 million to 120 million unique TCR beta sequences obtained from around 190 million T cells. An early release covering just under 650 HLA-typed donors comprised about 290 gigabases of sequencing data and roughly 86 million unique TCR sequences. Of the roughly 430 genotyped donors, approximately 83% fell in the genetic ancestry cluster associated with self-reported Caucasian donors. The study aimed to test whether cataloging public T cell receptors could reveal signatures of past pathogen exposure. Using immunosequencing, the study profiled T cell repertoires from roughly 650 subjects and related those repertoires to cytomegalovirus serostatus. A separate validation cohort of some 130 different subjects was used in addition to the roughly 700-subject first cohort. To predict cytomegalovirus infection status, the study combined high-throughput TCR immunosequencing, statistical association of individual TCRs with disease status, and machine learning. A later analysis re-analyzed previously published TCR beta repertoires from approximately 670 donors and added high-resolution HLA genotyping to study TCR occurrence patterns. Rather than drawing on any new phenotypic data, the later analysis identified candidate immune exposures from TCR beta sequences and the way those sequences occurred across donors. An earlier analysis of about 620 of the donors applied high-throughput TCR beta sequencing to assess whether each TCR beta V gene segment acted as functional or pseudogenic. Alongside the repertoire data, information on donor age, sex, ethnicity and CMV serostatus was compiled. A later genetic analysis used genome-wide SNP genotypes for about 55% of the 666 donors, treating that subset as a discovery cohort. Every discovery cohort repertoire had been produced on one sequencing platform. Class I and class II HLA loci were covered by the typing at four-digit resolution. Typing coverage varied by locus: about 629-630 donors for A, B, C, DRB1 and DQB1; approximately 520 for DQA1; more than 600 for DPA1; roughly 450 for DPB1. Four or five DR-DQ haplotypes were treated as single units for association and clustering because of strong linkage in the cohort. On average, roughly 240,000 unique TCR beta nucleotide sequences were sequenced per donor among 398 genotyped donors of the cohort, with roughly a sixth of those sequences being non-productive.

Overall study outcomes, separate from this receptor: A further reported finding was that TCR beta sequences accurately predicted the HLA-A and HLA-B alleles for most subjects in the first cohort. Three of the identified cytomegalovirus-associated TCR beta chains were confirmed in vitro to be specific for cytomegalovirus antigens. Only TCR beta chains were sequenced in this cohort, and the absence of alpha or paired-chain data limited detectable features. In a later analysis, the rate of TCR association differed among HLA loci, with DRB1 alleles having the most associated TCRs and HLA-C alleles having the fewest. According to a later analysis, most CMV-associated TCR beta chains appeared to be HLA-restricted, and the HLA associations seemed to be driven largely by CMV exposure. In an earlier analysis of more than 500 of the donors, most TCR beta V segments appeared in productive rearrangements about 87% or about 30% of the time, broadly matching IMGT annotations. CMV serostatus was the only immune exposure information available for the cohort. A cluster of highly shared sequence variants was judged likely to represent a technical artifact of the sequencing pipeline. The classifier was reported to diagnose cytomegalovirus status with high specificity and sensitivity in both the original and validation cohorts. Presence/absence analyses assumed roughly uniform sequencing depth across donors, an assumption that may not hold. Because some donors lacked HLA typing at each locus, the association tests relied only on the typed subset. A later analysis associated 15,000 to 20,000 TCR beta sequences with specific HLA alleles at a false discovery rate of 0.05. The study listed 164 TCR beta chains as associated with cytomegalovirus. According to a later analysis, parvovirus B19, influenza, CMV and Epstein-Barr virus appeared linked to several top co-occurrence clusters. The authors suggested that the approach could potentially be extended to other disease states and immunological phenotypes. V-gene and J-gene trimming of TCR beta chains was associated with a missense DCLRE1C variant in a later genetic analysis, and the association was replicated in an independent cohort. Linkage disequilibrium might explain the correlated functional status among segregating V segments, but an unknown experimental factor could not be ruled out. When HLA alleles, especially DR and DQ, strongly co-occurred, TCR associations were difficult to assign to individual alleles. Some IMGT-functional V segments, including TRBV6-2 and TRBV6-3, could not be distinguished by the 87-base-pair reads and were therefore excluded. Because counts were too low, approximately 18 rarely observed V segments, including chromosome 9 orphons, were excluded from the earlier analysis of around 590 of the donors. In a later genetic analysis, fewer N-insertions in productive TCRs were reported among donors in an Asian-associated ancestry cluster than the approximately 710-donor mean. Most TCR sequences were seen in very few donors, while some public TCRs were found in many individuals. In a later analysis, HLA-associated TCR beta chains were found to be more clonally expanded and to have lower generation probabilities than equally common non-associated chains.

Library generation was performed with the immunoSEQ multiplex PCR assay. The multiplex PCR relied on a mix of 60 forward primers for TCR Vbeta segments and 13 reverse primers for TCR Jbeta segments. A multiplex PCR assay on genomic DNA amplified the CDR3 region of rearranged TCR beta genes. On the Illumina HiSeq System, the amplified TCR beta libraries were sequenced as 87-base-pair reads. The study's processing was this. Across the roughly 670 repertoires, a later analysis counted approximately 75 million unique TCR beta chains, 8.5 million to 12 million of which were shared by at least two donors. A nearest-neighbor algorithm error-corrected the raw reads and collapsed the reads into unique sequences, merging closely related sequences to remove PCR and sequencing errors. To assign V, D and J gene segments, CDR3 sequences were aligned to IMGT reference sequences. For a sequence to be retained, a match of at least six nucleotides was required to both a V gene segment and a J gene segment. A rearrangement was called productive if the CDR3 had no stop codons and remained in frame with V and J, and every other rearrangement was called non-productive. CDR3 was defined by IMGT convention, running from the second conserved V-encoded cysteine to the conserved J-encoded phenylalanine. In an earlier analysis of approximately 590 of the donors, sequences lacking an unambiguous match to a single V gene segment were excluded. In an earlier analysis of 587 of the donors, V segments were called functional above 56.7% productive rearrangements and were called segregating when the between-donor standard deviation exceeded 5%. To diagnose cytomegalovirus status from the catalog of TCR beta chain sequences, a statistical classification framework was built. V and J gene assignment, in a later analysis, came from comparing TCR nucleotide sequences with IMGT/GENE-DB human TR gene sequences. Using the TCRdist pipeline, a later analysis assigned CDR3 sequences along with most-parsimonious VDJ recombination scenarios. In a later analysis, each TCR beta chain was defined by its CDR3 amino acid sequence together with its V-gene family, and reads lacking a unique V-gene family were excluded. In a later analysis, around 600 highly shared, low-generation-probability nucleotide sequences were removed to address suspected cross-contamination and a sequencing artifact. For each public chain, a later analysis derived a clonal expansion index from normalized ranks of inferred template counts within each repertoire. Generation probabilities in a later analysis came from a VDJ recombination model fitted to out-of-frame rearrangements, and those results were checked against IGoR. Hypergeometric tests were used in a later analysis to score TCR-TCR, TCR-HLA and TCR-CMV co-occurrence, with a repertoire-size bias correction applied to the TCR pairs. A later analysis estimated false discovery rates by permuting HLA or CMV assignments 20 times. In a later analysis, co-occurring TCRs were grouped with DBSCAN, and TCRdist sequence similarity was added when clustering was performed within HLA-allele-positive subsets. Co-occurrence clustering excluded repertoires with fewer than 30,000 or more than 120,000 public chains, plus five with anomalous nucleotide sharing. Here the immuneACCESS table is served through TCRdb, limited to in-frame sequences with V and J called. Missing clones are a known gap in these copies; in checked studies unresolved V genes cover under half, and the rest lacks a known reason. For V, J and clone size, that table is used; D and trimming come from the DNA. This sample gives more than 100,000 clones in total; 75% to 85% of them show up just once. The top ten hold less than 1.1% of the sample.

The cohort was made up of 666 healthy bone marrow donors. At the time of sampling, all cohort members were nominally healthy, though unrecorded immune exposures were likely present. The donor was CMV seronegative and was included in the group of approximately 350 seronegative cohort members. Every donor gave a peripheral blood sample, and the peripheral blood mononuclear cells from that sample were used for TCR beta sequencing. Genomic DNA extraction from the blood cell samples was performed with the Qiagen DNeasy Blood Extraction Kit. The trim is 2 bases for V and 7 bases for J, with a gap of 13 bases between the germline ends. From the cysteine through the phenylalanine, the CDR3 covers 15 amino acids. The DNA shown is the 45-base CDR3, in frame from base 1. The germline V gene yields SGHRS for CDR1 and YFSETQ for CDR2. The table lists this clone with a count of one. What antigen it recognizes has not been identified. One base away there is no much larger clone; base qualities are not given.

The receptor was isolated from a male donor in good health and CMV-seronegative. Sequences were obtained from PBMCs. The chain employs TRBV5-1 and TRBJ1-6; no confident D gene assignment can be made. The bases read TGCGCCAGCAGCTTTGGAGACGGTGGGAATTCACCCCTCCACTTT. Translated, this is CASSFGDGGNSPLHF. Where the CDR3 stops, the reference TRBV5-1 and TRBJ1-6 genes take over; the full variable domain is KAGVTQTPRYLIKTRGQQVTLSCSPISGHRSVSWYQQTPGQGLQFLFEYFSETQRNKGNFPGRFSGRQFSNSRSEMNVSTLELGDSALYLCASSFGDGGNSPLHFGNGTRLTVT.